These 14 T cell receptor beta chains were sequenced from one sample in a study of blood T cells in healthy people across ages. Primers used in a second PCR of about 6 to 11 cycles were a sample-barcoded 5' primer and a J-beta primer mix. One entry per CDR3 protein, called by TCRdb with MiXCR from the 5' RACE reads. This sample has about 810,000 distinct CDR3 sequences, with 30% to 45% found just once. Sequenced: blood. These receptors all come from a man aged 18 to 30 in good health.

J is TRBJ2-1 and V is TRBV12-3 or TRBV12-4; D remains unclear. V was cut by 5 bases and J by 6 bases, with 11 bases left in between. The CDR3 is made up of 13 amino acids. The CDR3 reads CASSVKRVNEQFF. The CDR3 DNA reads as TGTGCCAGCAGTGTGAAAAGGGTCAATGAGCAGTTCTTC.

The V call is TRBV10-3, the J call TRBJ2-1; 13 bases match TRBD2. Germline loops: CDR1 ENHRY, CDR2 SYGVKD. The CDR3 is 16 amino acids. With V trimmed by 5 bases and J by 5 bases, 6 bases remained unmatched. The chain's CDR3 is CAISMEGLAGNNEQFF. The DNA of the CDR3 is TGTGCCATCAGTATGGAGGGACTAGCGGGGAACAATGAGCAGTTCTTC.

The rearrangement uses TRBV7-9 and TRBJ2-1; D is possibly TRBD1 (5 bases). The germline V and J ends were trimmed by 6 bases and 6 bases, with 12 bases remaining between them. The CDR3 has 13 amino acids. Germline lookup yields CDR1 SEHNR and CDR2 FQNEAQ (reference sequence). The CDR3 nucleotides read TGTGCCAGCAGTGCTCGACAGCTCAATGAGCAGTTCTTC. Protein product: CASSARQLNEQFF.

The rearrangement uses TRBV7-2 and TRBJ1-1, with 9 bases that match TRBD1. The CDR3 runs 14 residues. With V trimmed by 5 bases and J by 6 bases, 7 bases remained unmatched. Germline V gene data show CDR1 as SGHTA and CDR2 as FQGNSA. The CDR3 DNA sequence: TGTGCCAGCAGCACCGGGACAGGGTCGGCTGAAGCTTTCTTT. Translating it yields CASSTGTGSAEAFF.

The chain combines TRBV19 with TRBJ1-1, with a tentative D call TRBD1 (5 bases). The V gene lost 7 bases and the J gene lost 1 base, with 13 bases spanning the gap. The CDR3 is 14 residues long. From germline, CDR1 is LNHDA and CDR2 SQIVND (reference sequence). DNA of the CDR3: TGTGCCAGTAAAGGGCAGGGTCGGAACACTGAAGCTTTCTTT. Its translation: CASKGQGRNTEAFF.

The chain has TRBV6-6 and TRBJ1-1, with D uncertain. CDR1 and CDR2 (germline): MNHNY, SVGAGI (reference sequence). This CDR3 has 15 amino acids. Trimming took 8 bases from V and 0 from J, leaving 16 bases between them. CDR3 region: CASSGEGYMNTEAFF. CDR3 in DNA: TGTGCCAGCTCCGGGGAAGGTTACATGAACACTGAAGCTTTCTTT.

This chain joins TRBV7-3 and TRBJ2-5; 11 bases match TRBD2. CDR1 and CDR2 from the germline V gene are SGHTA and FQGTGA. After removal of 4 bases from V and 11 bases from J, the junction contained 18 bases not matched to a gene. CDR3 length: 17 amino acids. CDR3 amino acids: CASSSTLAGGPNNEQYF. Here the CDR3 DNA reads TGTGCCAGCAGCTCGACCTTAGCGGGGGGGCCAAACAATGAGCAGTACTTC.

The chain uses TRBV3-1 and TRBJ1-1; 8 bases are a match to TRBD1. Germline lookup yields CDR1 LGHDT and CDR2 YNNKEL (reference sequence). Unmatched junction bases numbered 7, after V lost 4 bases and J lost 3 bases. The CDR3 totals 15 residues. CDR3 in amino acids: CASSPSTGEHTEAFF. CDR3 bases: TGTGCCAGCAGCCCATCGACAGGGGAACACACTGAAGCTTTCTTT.

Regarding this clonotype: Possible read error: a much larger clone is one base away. The CDR3 loop is CASSPLLLAGGPLSTDTQYF. CDR3 bases: TGTGCCAGCAGTCCGCTCTTACTAGCGGGGGGACCCCTTAGCACAGATACGCAGTATTTT. The V gene is TRBV12-3 or TRBV12-4, the J gene TRBJ2-3, with TRBD2 matching over 12 bases. CDR3 length: 20 residues. The trim removed 5 bases at V and 0 bases at J, leaving 15 bases unmatched.

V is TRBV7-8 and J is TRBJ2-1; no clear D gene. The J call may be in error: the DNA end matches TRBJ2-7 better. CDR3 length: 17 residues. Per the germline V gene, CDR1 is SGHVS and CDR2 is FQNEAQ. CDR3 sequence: CASSLEPNLRSYNEQYF. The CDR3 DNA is TGTGCCAGCAGCTTAGAGCCCAACCTACGCTCCTACAATGAGCAGTACTTC.

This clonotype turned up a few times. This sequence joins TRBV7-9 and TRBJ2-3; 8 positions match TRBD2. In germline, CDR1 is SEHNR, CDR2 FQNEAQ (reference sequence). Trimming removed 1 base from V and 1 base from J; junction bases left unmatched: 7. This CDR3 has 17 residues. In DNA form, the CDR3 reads TGTGCCAGCAGCTTAGTTCCGGGGGGGCTCGGCACAGATACGCAGTATTTT. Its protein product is CASSLVPGGLGTDTQYF.

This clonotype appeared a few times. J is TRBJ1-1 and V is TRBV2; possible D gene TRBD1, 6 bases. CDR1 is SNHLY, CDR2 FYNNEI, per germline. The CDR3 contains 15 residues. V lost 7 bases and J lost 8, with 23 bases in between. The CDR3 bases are TGTGCCAGCAATGTTTATGGGCAGGGGAATGGAGAAGCTTTCTTT. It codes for CASNVYGQGNGEAFF.

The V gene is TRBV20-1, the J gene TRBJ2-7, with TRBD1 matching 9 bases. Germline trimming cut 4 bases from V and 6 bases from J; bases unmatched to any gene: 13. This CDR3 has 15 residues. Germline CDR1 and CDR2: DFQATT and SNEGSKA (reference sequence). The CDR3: CSAISVDRGRFEQYF. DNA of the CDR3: TGCAGTGCTATTTCAGTGGACAGGGGACGGTTCGAGCAGTACTTC.

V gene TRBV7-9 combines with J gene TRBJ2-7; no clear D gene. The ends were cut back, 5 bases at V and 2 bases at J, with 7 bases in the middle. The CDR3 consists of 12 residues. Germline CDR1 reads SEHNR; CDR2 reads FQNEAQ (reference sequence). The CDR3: CASSGLAYEQYF. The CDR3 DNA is TGTGCCAGCAGCGGATTAGCCTACGAGCAGTACTTC.